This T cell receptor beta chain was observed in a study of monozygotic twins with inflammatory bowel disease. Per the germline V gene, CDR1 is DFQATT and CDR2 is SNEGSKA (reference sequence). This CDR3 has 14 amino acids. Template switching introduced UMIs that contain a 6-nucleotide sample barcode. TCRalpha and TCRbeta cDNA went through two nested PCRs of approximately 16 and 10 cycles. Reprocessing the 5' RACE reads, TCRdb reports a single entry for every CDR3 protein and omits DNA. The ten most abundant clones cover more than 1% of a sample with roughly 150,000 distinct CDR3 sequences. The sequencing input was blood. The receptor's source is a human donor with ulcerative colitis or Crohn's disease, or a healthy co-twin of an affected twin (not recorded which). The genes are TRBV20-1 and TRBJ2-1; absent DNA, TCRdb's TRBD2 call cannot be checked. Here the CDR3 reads CSARGSGRHNEQFF.